The next 29 T cell receptor beta chains were all read from a single sample in a study of blood T cell repertoires in COVID-19. The repertoire was sequenced with immunoSEQ multiplex PCR; TCRdb's copy has only in-frame clones and lacks some. The sample holds over 35,000 clones; roughly 80% are singletons and the top ten take 13% to 15%. Input material: peripheral blood. The source is a human donor in a cohort sampled during active COVID-19.

V is TRBV7-2 and J is TRBJ1-1; the match to TRBD1 covers 7 bases. This CDR3 spans 14 amino acids. Trimming at V came to 5 bases and at J to 5 bases, leaving 8 bases not matched to a gene. Germline V gene data show CDR1 as SGHTA and CDR2 as FQGNSA. The CDR3 is CASSHTGAGTEAFF. In nucleotides, the CDR3 is TGTGCCAGCAGCCACACAGGGGCGGGAACTGAAGCTTTCTTT.

The rearrangement links TRBV6-2 or TRBV6-3 to TRBJ1-1, with D maybe TRBD1 (5 bases). The CDR3 is 17 residues long. CDR1 and CDR2 from the germline V gene are MNHEY and SVGEGT. V dropped 0 bases and J dropped 5 bases, with 19 bases sitting between them. This CDR3 reads CASSYSGQLGGGTEAFF. The DNA of the CDR3 is TGTGCCAGCAGTTACTCGGGGCAGCTCGGTGGGGGGACTGAAGCTTTCTTT.

The sample holds a few counts of this clone. This chain connects TRBV19 to TRBJ1-2; a weak D match, TRBD1 (6 bases). CDR3 length: 15 amino acids. Germline V gene lookup returns CDR1 LNHDA and CDR2 SQIVND (reference sequence). V shed 5 bases and J shed 3 bases, with 16 bases lying between them. The CDR3, as DNA: TGTGCCAGTAGTGTCGGGACACGATACTACTATGGCTACACCTTC. Translated, it gives CASSVGTRYYYGYTF.

This clone was seen more than once but under ten times. This rearrangement joins TRBV7-9 to TRBJ2-7, with unresolved D. The CDR3 spans 13 residues. Germline values: CDR1 SEHNR, CDR2 FQNEAQ (reference sequence). V was clipped by 5 bases and J by 7 bases, with 15 bases between them. The CDR3 DNA follows: TGTGCCAGCAGCGTCGCGGAGACGAGGGAGCAGTACTTC. The encoded protein is CASSVAETREQYF.

The chain employs TRBV5-4 and TRBJ2-3; 10 bases are shared with TRBD2. Germline assignment: CDR1 SGHNT and CDR2 YYREEE (reference sequence). CDR3 length: 15 amino acids. Trimming at V came to 3 bases and at J to 2 bases, leaving 3 bases not matched to a gene. The CDR3 DNA sequence: TGTGCCAGCAGCTACGGGACTAGCGTCACAGATACGCAGTATTTT. This sequence encodes CASSYGTSVTDTQYF.

This chain links TRBV3-1 (or the pseudogene TRBV3-2) with TRBJ1-2; 7 nucleotides align to TRBD1. The V gene end was trimmed by 3 bases and the J gene end by 6 bases; junction bases not matched to a gene: 4. The CDR3 runs to 13 residues. Germline-derived CDR1 and CDR2 are LGHDT and YNNKEL (reference sequence). CDR3 nucleotides: TGTGCCAGCAGCCAGGGACAGCGTGATGGCTACACCTTC. Translation gives CASSQGQRDGYTF.

The rearrangement links TRBV2 to TRBJ2-1; 8 bases line up with TRBD2. V gave up 3 bases and J gave up 7 bases; unmatched junction bases: 8. The CDR3 sequence is 15 residues long. Germline assignment: CDR1 SNHLY and CDR2 FYNNEI. The DNA of the CDR3 is TGTGCCAGCAGTGAGCAAGGCGGGGGGCGGAATGAGCAGTTCTTC. Translation: CASSEQGGGRNEQFF.

V usage is TRBV28 and J usage is TRBJ1-2, with unresolved D. Germline CDR1 MDHEN, CDR2 SYDVKM. CDR3 length: 12 residues. V lost 5 bases, J lost 8 bases, and 12 bases lay in between. Here the CDR3 reads CASSKLRIGYTF. CDR3 DNA sequence: TGTGCCAGCAGTAAACTCCGCATCGGCTACACCTTC.

V and J are TRBV9 and TRBJ1-1, with TRBD1 matching over 7 bases. Trimming took 3 bases from V and 1 from J; bases not matched to a gene: 6. This CDR3 is 15 amino acids long. CDR1 is SGDLS and CDR2 is YYNGEE in the germline V gene. The CDR3 loop is CASSEATGSNTEAFF. The CDR3 DNA is TGTGCCAGCAGCGAAGCGACAGGGTCGAACACTGAAGCTTTCTTT.

This chain connects TRBV7-2 to TRBJ2-3, with 7 bases matching TRBD2. The V gene end was trimmed by 3 bases and the J gene end by 5 bases; junction bases not matched to a gene: 8. The CDR3 is made up of 15 amino acids. The germline V gene encodes CDR1 SGHTA and CDR2 FQGNSA. Here the CDR3 reads CASSFTGGSKDTQYF. The CDR3, as DNA: TGTGCCAGCAGCTTCACGGGGGGATCAAAAGATACGCAGTATTTT.

The CDR3 DNA follows: TGTGCCAGCAGCTTAAGGGGCGTGGGGGAAGCTTTCTTT. Its translation: CASSLRGVGEAFF. The chain recombines TRBV11-3 with TRBJ1-1, with D possibly being TRBD1 (5 bases). Germline V gene lookup returns CDR1 SGHNT and CDR2 YENEEA. The CDR3 is 13 residues long. V was cut by 2 bases and J by 8 bases, with 12 bases left in between. Together with reference TRBV11-3 and TRBJ1-1, the CDR3 gives the full variable domain: EAGVVQSPRYKIIEKKQPVAFWCNPISGHNTLYWYLQNLGQGPELLIRYENEEAVDDSQLPKDRFSAERLKGVDSTLKIQPAELGDSAVYLCASSLRGVGEAFFGQGTRLTVV.

This clone turned up a few times. CDR3 amino acids: CASSSGGQGEQFF. As DNA, the CDR3 is TGTGCCAGCAGTTCGGGGGGGCAGGGTGAGCAGTTCTTC. The V call is TRBV7-9, the J call TRBJ2-1; the match to TRBD2 covers 8 bases. V shed 6 bases and J 9 bases; nucleotides not matched to a gene: 7. Germline V gene data show CDR1 as SEHNR and CDR2 as FQNEAQ (reference sequence). The CDR3 sequence is 13 residues long.

J is TRBJ2-7 and V is TRBV5-1; 13 bases map to TRBD2. Germline V CDR1 and CDR2: SGHRS, YFSETQ. The J segment lost 3 bases and the V segment lost 4 bases, leaving 4 bases of the junction unmatched. The CDR3 length is 15 residues. The CDR3 DNA follows: TGCGCCAGCAGCGTGACTAGCGGGGGGAACTACGAGCAGTACTTC. Encoded protein: CASSVTSGGNYEQYF.

This clone is a singleton in its sample. The J gene is TRBJ1-5, the V gene TRBV4-1, with a tentative D call TRBD1 (6 bases). Trimming cost V 0 bases and J 7 bases, with 16 bases left between them. This CDR3 is built from 16 residues. Germline V CDR1 and CDR2: MGHRA, YSYEKL. As DNA, the CDR3 is TGCGCCAGCAGCCAAGATGGAGGGGGGGTGGGGCAGCCCCAGCATTTT. Its protein product is CASSQDGGGVGQPQHF.

This clone has only a few counts. This chain connects TRBV28 to TRBJ2-7; D might be TRBD1 (5 bases). The CDR3 is 12 residues long. The V gene lost 5 bases and the J gene lost 6 bases, with 11 bases spanning the gap. The germline gives CDR1 MDHEN, CDR2 SYDVKM. This CDR3 reads CASSQGSIEQYF. The CDR3 bases are TGTGCCAGCAGTCAGGGTTCCATCGAGCAGTACTTC.

The gene calls are TRBV7-8 and TRBJ2-7; TRBD1 matches at 10 bases. J was trimmed by 6 bases and V by 1 base; bases with no gene match: 3. The germline V gene has CDR1 SGHVS and CDR2 FQNEAQ. The length of the CDR3 is 14 residues. CDR3 protein: CASSLGQGAGEQYF. CDR3 DNA: TGTGCCAGCAGCTTAGGACAGGGGGCTGGCGAGCAGTACTTC.

A single count supports this clone. V and J are TRBV24-1 and TRBJ1-1; 7 bases match TRBD1. The CDR3 runs 12 residues. The germline V gene has CDR1 KGHDR and CDR2 SFDVKD. The V gene end was trimmed by 10 bases and the J gene end by 7 bases; junction bases not matched to a gene: 8. The CDR3 loop is CATEGTAGEAFF. The DNA of the CDR3 is TGTGCCACGGAGGGGACAGCGGGTGAAGCTTTCTTT.

This chain joins TRBV19 and TRBJ2-5; the match to TRBD2 covers 12 bases. CDR3 size: 18 residues. Germline assignment: CDR1 LNHDA and CDR2 SQIVND (reference sequence). The V gene end was trimmed by 3 bases and the J gene end by 2 bases; junction bases not matched to a gene: 10. CDR3 residues: CASSMTLAGGLEQETQYF. Written as DNA, the CDR3 is TGTGCCAGTAGTATGACCCTAGCGGGGGGGCTTGAACAAGAGACCCAGTACTTC.

V usage is TRBV11-2 and J usage is TRBJ2-1; weak D call: TRBD2 (6 bases). The CDR3 is 14 residues long. V was pared by 1 base and J by 9 bases, with 13 bases between. From germline, CDR1 is SGHAT and CDR2 FQNNGV. The DNA for the CDR3 is TGTGCCAGCAGCTTAGTGGAGGGCCAGCCTGAGCAGTTCTTC. It codes for CASSLVEGQPEQFF.

J is TRBJ1-5 and V is TRBV27; D perhaps matches TRBD1 (6 bases). This CDR3 has 15 amino acids. Trimming cost V 4 bases and J 1 base, with 11 bases left between them. Germline loops: CDR1 MNHEY, CDR2 SMNVEV (reference sequence). The CDR3 spells CASSSGQLSNQPQHF. The CDR3 DNA reads TGTGCCAGCAGTTCCGGACAGCTGAGCAATCAGCCCCAGCATTTT.

This rearrangement joins TRBV7-6 to TRBJ1-4; D may be TRBD1 (6 bases). This CDR3 region has 15 residues. Germline V gene data show CDR1 as SGHVS and CDR2 as FNYEAQ. Trimming stripped 5 bases from V and 5 bases from J, with 15 bases between. As DNA, the CDR3 is TGTGCCAGCAGCCCGGGGACATCTCCAAATGAAAAACTGTTTTTT. Its protein is CASSPGTSPNEKLFF.

This clone has a handful of counts. This sequence joins TRBV19 and TRBJ2-3, with 12 bases lining up with TRBD2. CDR1 and CDR2 from the germline V gene are LNHDA and SQIVND (reference sequence). The CDR3 loop spans 19 amino acids. V was pared by 5 bases and J by 2 bases, with 14 bases of the junction left unmatched. CDR3 nucleotides: TGTGCCAGTAGTTTAGGTGCTCCGGGACTAGCGGGTTCCACAGATACGCAGTATTTT. Encoded protein: CASSLGAPGLAGSTDTQYF.

V usage is TRBV11-2 and J usage is TRBJ2-2; 10 positions agree with TRBD1. With V trimmed by 5 bases and J by 6 bases, 3 bases remained unmatched. Germline loops: CDR1 SGHAT, CDR2 FQNNGV. The CDR3 sequence is 14 residues long. Written as DNA, the CDR3 is TGTGCCAGCAGCACAGGACAGGGGGCCGGGGAGCTGTTTTTT. Translating it yields CASSTGQGAGELFF.

This chain joins TRBV2 and TRBJ1-4; perhaps TRBD1 as D (6 bases). Per the germline V gene, CDR1 is SNHLY and CDR2 is FYNNEI. The CDR3 is 14 amino acids. The V end was cut by 7 bases, the J end by 8 bases, with 17 bases between. The CDR3 DNA sequence: TGTGCCAGCATTCGGGGGGGGGCGGGGGAAAAACTGTTTTTT. Translation: CASIRGGAGEKLFF.

This clone occurred once. The V call is TRBV7-3, the J call TRBJ1-2; a weak D match, TRBD1 (6 bases). Trimming removed 3 bases at V and 4 bases at J, with 9 bases between. The CDR3 runs to 13 residues. CDR1 and CDR2 (germline): SGHTA, FQGTGA. The CDR3 sequence: CASSLPDSYGYTF. In DNA, the CDR3 is TGTGCCAGCAGCTTGCCGGACAGCTATGGCTACACCTTC.

The chain has TRBV7-3 and TRBJ2-7, with D tentatively TRBD1 (7 bases). The V gene's germline CDR1 is SGHTA and CDR2 FQGTGA. This CDR3 is built from 13 residues. V was shortened by 5 bases and J by 7 bases, with 15 bases between the two germline ends. The CDR3 DNA reads TGTGCCAGCAGCCCCAGGGGGGCGGGGGAGCAGTACTTC. Protein product: CASSPRGAGEQYF.

The chain combines TRBV28 with TRBJ1-3; 8 nucleotides agree with TRBD1. This CDR3 spans 16 amino acids. In germline, CDR1 is MDHEN, CDR2 SYDVKM. V dropped 7 bases and J dropped 2; count of bases not matched to a gene: 10. The DNA for the CDR3 is TGTGCCAGCAAAAGTGGACAGGGTTTAACTGGAAACACCATATATTTT. Its translation: CASKSGQGLTGNTIYF. The full variable domain, in which reference TRBV28 and TRBJ1-3 provide the parts outside the CDR3, is DVKVTQSSRYLVKRTGEKVFLECVQDMDHENMFWYRQDPGLGLRLIYFSYDVKMKEKGDIPEGYSVSREKKERFSLILESASTNQTSMYLCASKSGQGLTGNTIYFGEGSWLTVV.

The chain uses TRBV6-5 and TRBJ2-7; the match to TRBD1 covers 7 bases. Germline V gene sequence: CDR1 MNHEY, CDR2 SVGAGI. With V trimmed by 4 bases and J by 2 bases, 8 bases remained unmatched. The CDR3 has 15 amino acids. The CDR3 here is CASSLEVGQAYEQYF. In DNA form, the CDR3 reads TGTGCCAGCAGTTTAGAGGTTGGACAGGCCTACGAGCAGTACTTC.

The CDR3, as DNA: TGTGCCTGGAGAGCTAGCGGGGTCGGGGAGCTGTTTTTT. This codes for CAWRASGVGELFF. The chain carries TRBV30 and TRBJ2-2; 9 positions match TRBD2. Germline trimming cut 3 bases from V and 7 bases from J; bases unmatched to any gene: 3. From germline, CDR1 is GTSNPN and CDR2 SVGIG (reference sequence). There are 13 residues in the CDR3.